Presented here are 10 T cell receptor beta chains from one specimen sequenced in a study of graft-versus-host responses after intestinal transplantation. Some clones are missing from TCRdb's copy, which holds only in-frame ones; the method was immunoSEQ multiplex PCR. The table shows under 150,000 clones, with approximately 92% occurring only once. Their recognized antigens are unknown. The specimen was unstimulated CD4+ T cells sorted from spleen or lymph node cells, collected before intestinal transplant. Every receptor here comes from a human donor who received an intestinal transplant.

The chain combines TRBV25-1 with TRBJ1-5; perhaps TRBD1 as D (5 bases). Germline CDR1 is MGHDK and CDR2 is SYGVNS. Trimming left V 3 bases short and J 7 bases short, with 10 bases between. CDR3 length equals 13 residues. CDR3 amino acids: CASSDVRGQPQHF. In DNA, the CDR3 is TGTGCCAGCAGTGACGTCCGGGGGCAGCCCCAGCATTTT. Based on the CDR3 plus reference TRBV25-1 and TRBJ1-5, the full variable domain is EADIYQTPRYLVIGTGKKITLECSQTMGHDKMYWYQQDPGMELHLIHYSYGVNSTEKGDLSSESTVSRIRTEHFPLTLESARPSHTSQYLCASSDVRGQPQHFGDGTRLSIL.

This chain uses TRBV2 with TRBJ2-2; the D gene could be TRBD1 or TRBD2 (5 bases each). Germline V gene data show CDR1 as SNHLY and CDR2 as FYNNEI. The CDR3 covers 15 residues. V lost 8 bases, J lost 4 bases, and 17 bases lay in between. Here the CDR3 DNA reads TGTGCCAGCCGCCGGCTGGACGGGACCACCGGGGAGCTGTTTTTT. It specifies CASRRLDGTTGELFF.

This chain links TRBV18 with TRBJ1-3; no clear D gene. CDR3 length: 14 residues. The V end was cut by 3 bases, the J end by 4 bases, with 10 bases between. CDR1 is KGHSH, CDR2 LQKENI, per germline. The CDR3 loop is CASSPQGSGNTIYF. For the CDR3, the DNA is TGTGCCAGCTCACCCCAAGGATCCGGAAACACCATATATTTT.

The chain joins TRBV28 to TRBJ2-5; maybe TRBD2 (6 bases). The V end lost 6 bases, the J end lost 4 bases, and 15 bases lay between the germline ends. CDR3 size: 14 residues. Looked up from germline, CDR1 is MDHEN and CDR2 is SYDVKM. In DNA, the CDR3 is TGTGCCAGCAGGTTTGTACGGCGGGGAGAGACCCAGTACTTC. As protein: CASRFVRRGETQYF.

The chain combines TRBV7-9 with TRBJ2-4; the match to TRBD2 covers 16 bases. The CDR3 runs to 19 residues. The ends lost 4 bases at V and 2 bases at J; junction bases unmatched: 8. CDR1 SEHNR and CDR2 FQNEAQ come from the germline V gene (reference sequence). CDR3 amino acids: CASSYGTSGRAVTKNIQYF. CDR3 coding DNA: TGTGCCAGCAGCTACGGGACTAGCGGGAGGGCCGTAACCAAAAACATTCAGTACTTC.

CDR3 sequence: CASSELGASGRQEQFF. CDR3 DNA sequence: TGTGCCAGCAGTGAATTAGGGGCTAGCGGGAGACAAGAGCAGTTCTTC. The V call is TRBV25-1, the J call TRBJ2-1; TRBD2 agrees at 10 bases. The CDR3 contains 16 residues. With 1 base clipped from V and 10 bases from J, the junction kept 10 bases outside the gene matches. CDR1 and CDR2 from the germline V gene are MGHDK and SYGVNS.

The V and J genes are TRBV15 and TRBJ2-7, with unresolved D. This CDR3 region has 12 residues. V was pared by 1 base and J by 5 bases, with 6 bases between. Germline-derived CDR1 and CDR2 are LNHNV and YYDKDF (reference sequence). The CDR3 DNA is TGTGCCACCAGCAGAGCCCCACACGAGCAGTACTTC. It translates to CATSRAPHEQYF.

The chain is built from TRBV7-9 and TRBJ1-3; a possible D gene is TRBD1 (5 bases). The ends were cut back, 2 bases at V and 1 base at J, with 12 bases in the middle. CDR3 length equals 16 residues. The V gene's germline CDR1 is SEHNR and CDR2 FQNEAQ (reference sequence). The CDR3 loop reads CASSLSPRQSGNTIYF. In DNA form, the CDR3 reads TGTGCCAGCAGCTTATCGCCAAGACAGTCTGGAAACACCATATATTTT.

The chain has TRBV28 and TRBJ2-1, with unresolved D. The V gene lost 5 bases and the J gene lost 7 bases, with 12 bases spanning the gap. CDR1 and CDR2 from the germline V gene are MDHEN and SYDVKM. This CDR3 region has 13 residues. Written as DNA, the CDR3 is TGTGCCAGCAGTCCGACCAGATGGAATGAGCAGTTCTTC. Translation gives CASSPTRWNEQFF.

The chain combines TRBV6-1 with TRBJ2-5; D gene ambiguous. Per germline, CDR1 MNHNS and CDR2 SASEGT. V was trimmed by 8 bases and J by 2 bases, leaving 12 bases between them. The length of the CDR3 is 13 residues. CDR3 region: CASQEIVQETQYF. The CDR3 DNA is TGTGCCAGCCAGGAGATAGTGCAAGAGACCCAGTACTTC.